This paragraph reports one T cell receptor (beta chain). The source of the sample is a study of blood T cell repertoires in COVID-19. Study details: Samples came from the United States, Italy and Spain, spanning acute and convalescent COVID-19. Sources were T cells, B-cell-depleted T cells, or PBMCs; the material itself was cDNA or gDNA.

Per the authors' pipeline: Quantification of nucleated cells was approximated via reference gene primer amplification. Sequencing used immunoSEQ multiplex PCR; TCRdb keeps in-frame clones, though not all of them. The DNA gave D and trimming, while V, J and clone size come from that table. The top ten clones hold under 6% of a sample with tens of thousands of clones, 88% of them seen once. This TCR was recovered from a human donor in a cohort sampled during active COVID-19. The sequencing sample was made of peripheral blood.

The CDR3, as DNA: TGTGCCAGCAGTTGGGGCCACGACTATGGCTACACCTTC. Translating it yields CASSWGHDYGYTF. The V call is TRBV2, the J call TRBJ1-2, with a tentative D call TRBD1 (5 bases). The CDR3 covers 13 residues. Trimming took off 5 bases at V and 3 bases at J, with 10 bases between the two ends. Germline V lookup: CDR1 SNHLY, CDR2 FYNNEI.